The source of this T cell receptor (beta chain) is a study of OX40 agonist ivuxolimab in advanced cancers. About the study: In this cohort, patients received ivuxolimab, an agonistic anti-OX40 (CD134) antibody. Ivuxolimab was delivered to patients intravenously every 2 weeks at doses spanning 0.01 to 10 mg/kg.

Germline CDR1 is SGHRS and CDR2 is YFSETQ. Trimming left V 7 bases short and J 0 bases short, with 8 bases between. This CDR3 is built from 13 residues. Patients with a history of autoimmune disease or on systemic immunosuppression were excluded. As to this clone: The same CDR3 arises from other DNA sequences in this sample as well.

Sequenced by immunoSEQ multiplex PCR; TCRdb stores in-frame clones only, minus some. The data show over 55,000 clones, approximately 93% seen once. This sequence originates from an adult with an advanced solid tumor such as melanoma, head and neck, liver or kidney cancer. Sequenced material: CD4+ or CD8+ T cells sorted from blood, taken in a trial of the OX40 agonist ivuxolimab. V gene TRBV5-1 combines with J gene TRBJ2-1; D ambiguous. CDR3 in amino acids: CASAGGSYNEQFF. CDR3 DNA: TGCGCCAGCGCAGGCGGCTCCTACAATGAGCAGTTCTTC.